The 31 T cell receptor beta chains below come from one sample, sequenced in a study of tumor and adjacent non-tumor tissue in lung cancer. A modified ARM-PCR protocol with three rounds of nested PCR amplified TCRbeta. TCRdb used MiXCR to reprocess the multiplex PCR reads, holding one entry per CDR3 protein. The repertoire includes some 80,000 distinct CDR3 sequences, just under 75% of them detected once, and 8.5% to 10% sits in the top ten. This sample's RNA came from whole unsorted tissue. Sequencing input: lung tumor tissue. These receptors were taken from a woman between 40 and 55 years old with non-small cell lung cancer.

A remark on this clonotype: Given a much more abundant clone one base away, this may be a read error. The chain joins TRBV28 to TRBJ1-5; 7 nucleotides match TRBD1. The CDR3 spans 15 residues. Germline CDR1 and CDR2: MDHEN and SYDVKM. Losses at the gene ends were 6 bases for V and 1 base for J; bases not matched to a gene: 6. The CDR3 sequence: CASRTGRRSNQPQHF. The DNA of the CDR3 is TGTGCCAGCAGGACAGGGCGTAGAAGCAATCAGCCCCAGCATTTT.

In the case of this clonotype: The junction departs from the called germline gene at one end, perhaps through a read error. This chain connects TRBV11-2 to TRBJ2-1; 10 bases match TRBD2. Looked up from germline, CDR1 is SGHAT and CDR2 is FQNNGV. CDR3 size: 16 residues. CDR3 region: CVSTLGPLAGRNEQFF. CDR3 bases: TGTGTCAGCACTTTAGGGCCACTAGCGGGGCGCAATGAGCAGTTCTTC.

Concerning this clonotype: Sequence at one end of the junction differs from germline and may be a read error. J is TRBJ2-1 and V is TRBV11-3; 7 nucleotides agree with TRBD2. CDR1 is SGHNT, CDR2 YENEEA, per germline. The CDR3 spans 18 residues. CDR3 coding DNA: TGTGCCAGCAGCATCGGACTAGTCGTGGGTGGCTCCTATAATGAGCAGTTCTTC. Translation: CASSIGLVVGGSYNEQFF. Combining the CDR3 with reference TRBV11-3 and TRBJ2-1 gives the whole variable domain EAGVVQSPRYKIIEKKQPVAFWCNPISGHNTLYWYLQNLGQGPELLIRYENEEAVDDSQLPKDRFSAERLKGVDSTLKIQPAELGDSAVYLCASSIGLVVGGSYNEQFFGPGTRLTVL.

This clonotype was observed a single time. This may be a read error, as it is one base from a much larger clone. No conserved phenylalanine or tryptophan is present at the end of the CDR3, so a read error is the likely explanation. This chain connects TRBV20-1 to TRBJ2-1; perhaps TRBD1 as D (6 bases). The germline gives CDR1 DFQATT, CDR2 SNEGSKA (reference sequence). Trimming removed 2 bases at V and 3 bases at J, with 11 bases between. The CDR3 loop spans 14 amino acids. CDR3 loop: CSARPQGHYNEQFL. CDR3 bases: TGCAGTGCTAGACCGCAGGGACACTACAATGAGCAGTTCTTA.

As for this clonotype: Germline is not matched at one junction end, which may reflect a read error. This sequence joins TRBV11-3 and TRBJ2-1, with TRBD1 as a possible D gene (5 bases). Germline CDR1 and CDR2: SGHNT and YENEEA. The CDR3 consists of 15 residues. The CDR3 here is CASSSRPGKYNERFF. The DNA of the CDR3 is TGTGCCAGCAGCTCCCGCCCAGGGAAGTACAATGAGCGGTTCTTC.

The chain combines TRBV29-1 with TRBJ2-6; no clear D. This CDR3 is built from 16 residues. Between the trimmed V and J ends, which lost 2 bases and 0 bases, there was a span of 11 bases. From germline, CDR1 is SQVTM and CDR2 ANQGSEA. CDR3: CSVESWSASGANVLTF. The CDR3 nucleotides read TGCAGCGTTGAAAGCTGGAGCGCCTCTGGGGCCAACGTCCTGACTTTC.

At least ten counts were recorded for this clonotype. The chain is built from TRBV10-3 and TRBJ2-3; tentatively, D is TRBD2 (5 bases). Germline CDR1 reads ENHRY; CDR2 reads SYGVKD. Trimming removed 8 bases from V and 0 bases from J, with 12 bases in between. This CDR3 region has 14 residues. CDR3 in amino acids: CAILGGQSTDTQYF. CDR3 nucleotides: TGTGCCATCTTAGGCGGGCAAAGCACAGATACGCAGTATTTT.

In the case of this clonotype: A read error is likely, as this CDR3 ends without the conserved phenylalanine or tryptophan. This chain links TRBV7-9 with TRBJ2-1, with 12 positions matching TRBD2. From germline, CDR1 is SEHNR and CDR2 FQNEAQ (reference sequence). V shed 5 bases, J shed 0 bases, and the junction held 2 bases outside the gene matches. This CDR3 comprises 16 residues. The CDR3 DNA follows: TGTGCCAGCAGCCTACTAGCGGGGGGCTCCTACAATGAGCAGTTCCTC. It yields the protein CASSLLAGGSYNEQFL.

The genes are TRBV29-1 and TRBJ2-7; 9 nucleotides line up with TRBD1. J gave up 5 bases and V 4 bases, and 6 bases lay outside the gene matches. Germline loops: CDR1 SQVTM, CDR2 ANQGSEA. The CDR3 length is 13 residues. CDR3 protein: CSVAGQGRHEQYF. For the CDR3, the DNA is TGCAGCGTTGCAGGACAGGGGCGTCACGAGCAGTACTTC.

As concerns this clonotype: One end of the junction varies from germline; a read error may be responsible. This chain joins TRBV5-1 and TRBJ2-2; TRBD2 matches 11 bases. Germline assignment: CDR1 SGHRS and CDR2 YFSETQ. This CDR3 has 16 amino acids. The CDR3 nucleotides are TGCGCTAGCAGCCGCCAGACTAGCGGGACAGCCGGGGAGCTGTTTTTT. It is translated as CASSRQTSGTAGELFF.

Comments on this clonotype: At one of its ends the junction is not consistent with the germline gene, which may arise from a read error. The CDR3 region has the DNA TGTGCCAACAGTCCGGGACTAGCGGGAGTAGGCCAGCAGTTCTTC. This codes for CANSPGLAGVGQQFF. The chain couples TRBV6-1 to TRBJ2-1; 14 bases align to TRBD2. The CDR3 has 15 amino acids. CDR1 is MNHNS, CDR2 SASEGT, per germline.

The V and J genes are TRBV29-1 and TRBJ2-7; the D is unclear. Trimming left V 7 bases short and J 2 bases short, with 12 bases between. This CDR3 has 12 residues. Germline CDR1 reads SQVTM; CDR2 reads ANQGSEA. The CDR3 sequence: CSAADGPYEQYF. CDR3 DNA sequence: TGCAGCGCTGCAGACGGACCCTACGAGCAGTACTTC.

As to this clonotype: One junction end does not reproduce the germline sequence, and a read error may be involved. This chain's CDR3 is CAMGRYQETQYF. CDR3 bases: TGTGCCATGGGACGGTACCAAGAAACCCAGTACTTC. The rearrangement uses TRBV10-3 and TRBJ2-5; either TRBD1 or TRBD2 may fit D (5 bases each). CDR1 is ENHRY, CDR2 SYGVKD, per germline. This CDR3 is built from 12 residues.

V is TRBV12-5 and J is TRBJ2-3, with 7 nucleotides matching TRBD1. The ends lost 8 bases at V and 2 bases at J; junction bases unmatched: 7. CDR3 length equals 14 residues. Looked up from germline, CDR1 is LGHNT and CDR2 is FRNRAP. CDR3 coding DNA: TGTGCTAGTTCCCCGGGACAGATCACAGATACGCAGTATTTT. Its translation: CASSPGQITDTQYF.

Regarding this clonotype: This may be a read error: a much more frequent sequence differs by one nucleotide. The chain links TRBV2 to TRBJ2-7, with D possibly called TRBD1 or TRBD2 (5 bases each). Germline V gene lookup returns CDR1 SNHLY and CDR2 FYNNEI. V lost 8 bases and J lost 3, with 11 bases in between. The CDR3 sequence is 12 residues long. The CDR3 nucleotides are TGTGCCAGCGGTCGGGACGGCTACGAGCAGTACTTC. It codes for CASGRDGYEQYF. Complete variable domain (other parts from reference TRBV2 and TRBJ2-7): EPEVTQTPSHQVTQMGQEVILRCVPISNHLYFYWYRQILGQKVEFLVSFYNNEISEKSEIFDDQFSVERPDGSNFTLKIRSTKLEDSAMYFCASGRDGYEQYFGPGTRLTVT.

Turning to this clonotype: The germline gene is not matched at one end of the junction; a read error may be the cause. This chain uses TRBV11-2 with TRBJ2-7; D is unresolved. There are 13 residues in the CDR3. From germline, CDR1 is SGHAT and CDR2 FQNNGV. CDR3 protein: CANSFGPAREQYF. CDR3 in DNA: TGTGCCAACAGCTTTGGTCCGGCGAGGGAGCAGTACTTC. Looking up the rest from reference TRBV11-2 and TRBJ2-7 gives the full variable domain: EAGVAQSPRYKIIEKRQSVAFWCNPISGHATLYWYQQILGQGPKLLIQFQNNGVVDDSQLPKDRFSAERLKGVDSTLKIQPAKLEDSAVYLCANSFGPAREQYFGPGTRLTVT.

In its sample, this clonotype was seen many times. This chain joins TRBV12-3 or TRBV12-4 and TRBJ2-3, with 8 bases aligning to TRBD2. J gave up 4 bases and V 8 bases, and 8 bases lay outside the gene matches. The CDR3 runs to 14 residues. In DNA, the CDR3 is TGTGCCAGCGGCCTCAGCGGGGGTGCAGATACGCAGTATTTT. As protein: CASGLSGGADTQYF.

This clonotype was counted a single time. One base away lies a much larger clone, so this may be a sequencing read error. The chain joins TRBV7-9 to TRBJ1-2, with D maybe TRBD1 (5 bases). The CDR3 is 11 amino acids. Trimming took 10 bases from V and 6 from J, leaving 12 bases between them. Germline-derived CDR1 and CDR2 are SEHNR and FQNEAQ (reference sequence). The CDR3 DNA is TGTGCCACCCTGACAGAGGATGGCTACACCTTC. Encoded protein: CATLTEDGYTF.

The table lists this clonotype with a few counts. A read error is possible here, since a much larger clone lies one base away. V usage is TRBV12-3 or TRBV12-4 and J usage is TRBJ2-1; 10 bases are a match to TRBD2. The CDR3 has 15 amino acids. Trimming took 8 bases from V and 6 from J; bases not matched to a gene: 10. The CDR3 nucleotides read TGTGCCAGCCAGACAGTAGCGGGGGGTTCCAATGAGCAGTTCTTC. It encodes CASQTVAGGSNEQFF.

Concerning this clonotype: Just one base apart from a much larger clone, this may be a read error. The chain employs TRBV28 and TRBJ2-1; 10 bases match TRBD1. Germline V lookup: CDR1 MDHEN, CDR2 SYDVKM. The CDR3 contains 20 residues. V shed 7 bases and J 0 bases; nucleotides not matched to a gene: 18. The CDR3 DNA reads as TGTGCCAGCACTCCACTGGACAGGGGGGCCCGGGGGGACTCCTACAATGAGCAGTTCTTC. It yields the protein CASTPLDRGARGDSYNEQFF.

The rearrangement uses TRBV6-5 and TRBJ2-1; the D is unclear. Germline V gene sequence: CDR1 MNHEY, CDR2 SVGAGI. The CDR3 loop spans 14 amino acids. The V end was cut by 6 bases, the J end by 5 bases, with 14 bases between. CDR3 sequence reads: CASSQTSWNNEQFF. In nucleotides, the CDR3 is TGTGCCAGCAGCCAGACCTCGTGGAACAATGAGCAGTTCTTC.

Regarding this clonotype: Relative to the germline gene, one junction end is altered; a read error may explain this. The V and J genes are TRBV12-3 or TRBV12-4 and TRBJ2-5; D gene unclear. The CDR3 totals 13 residues. For the CDR3, the DNA is TGTGCCAGCAGCCCCGGAGCTCAAGAGACCCAGAACTTC. Protein: CASSPGAQETQNF.

Only a few counts were recorded for this clonotype. This sequence may be a read error, since a much larger clone differs from it by one base. V gene TRBV7-8 combines with J gene TRBJ2-5; D unresolved. This CDR3 contains 14 residues. The germline V gene encodes CDR1 SGHVS and CDR2 FQNEAQ. Here the CDR3 reads CASSSRATQETQHF. The CDR3 nucleotides read TGTGCCAGCAGCTCCCGGGCCACCCAAGAGACCCAGCACTTC.

This clonotype was picked up many times. DNA for the CDR3: TGCAGCGGGGGCCGGAAGGCCGGGGAGCTGTTTTTT. Translation gives CSGGRKAGELFF. The chain recombines TRBV29-1 with TRBJ2-2; a possible D gene is TRBD1 (5 bases). V gave up 7 bases and J gave up 6 bases, with 12 bases separating them. This CDR3 contains 12 residues. Germline V gene data show CDR1 as SQVTM and CDR2 as ANQGSEA.

Note on this clonotype: A much larger clone lies one base from this, so it may be a read error. The CDR3 DNA reads TGTGCCTGGAGTAACGCCGCTAGCGGGGGTTACAATAAGCAGTTCTTC. Residues: CAWSNAASGGYNKQFF. This chain links TRBV30 with TRBJ2-1, with 10 bases matching TRBD2. The CDR3 has 16 amino acids. CDR1 GTSNPN and CDR2 SVGIG come from the germline V gene (reference sequence).

A remark on this clonotype: Because it lacks the conserved phenylalanine or tryptophan at the end, this CDR3 is likely a read error. The CDR3 loop reads CASSLTRVNQPQHY. The CDR3 DNA follows: TGTGCCAGCAGTTTAACACGGGTAAATCAGCCCCAGCATTAT. The chain links TRBV6-6 to TRBJ1-5; D call uncertain. V was pared by 4 bases and J by 4 bases, with 11 bases between. The length of the CDR3 is 14 residues. CDR1 is MNHNY and CDR2 is SVGAGI in the germline V gene (reference sequence).

Notes on this clonotype: Just one base apart from a much larger clone, this may be a read error. This rearrangement joins TRBV29-1 to TRBJ1-1; D is ambiguous. Trimming took off 6 bases at V and 4 bases at J, with 9 bases between the two ends. Looked up from germline, CDR1 is SQVTM and CDR2 is ANQGSEA. The CDR3 extends over 11 amino acids. This CDR3 is CSVNLGTEAFF. In nucleotides, the CDR3 is TGCAGCGTGAACCTAGGCACTGAAGCTTTCTTT.

As concerns this clonotype: A single base separates this from a much larger clone, so it may be a read error. The CDR3 DNA reads as TGCAGTGCTGACCATGTGGCTAAGGGCTACACCTTC. Amino acid sequence: CSADHVAKGYTF. This chain connects TRBV20-1 to TRBJ1-2, with D unresolved. Trimming took 5 bases from V and 8 from J, leaving 15 bases between them. The CDR3 spans 12 residues. Germline values: CDR1 DFQATT, CDR2 SNEGSKA (reference sequence).

Concerning this clonotype: Possible read error: a much larger clone is one base away. The rearrangement links TRBV28 to TRBJ1-2; D call uncertain. V lost 6 bases to trimming and J lost 9 bases, with 14 bases between them. This CDR3 region has 12 residues. Germline V gene lookup returns CDR1 MDHEN and CDR2 SYDVKM. This CDR3 reads CASRTLTECYTF. DNA of the CDR3: TGTGCCAGCAGGACGTTGACTGAATGCTACACCTTC.

A note on this clonotype: Given a much more abundant clone one base away, this may be a read error. This chain uses TRBV7-9 with TRBJ2-5, with 14 bases fitting TRBD2. Trimming cost V 4 bases and J 5 bases; bases outside gene matches: 9. The CDR3 spans 17 residues. Germline CDR1 reads SEHNR; CDR2 reads FQNEAQ (reference sequence). The CDR3 DNA reads as TGTGCCAGCAGCTCCCGACTAGCGGGAGGGAAGCGGGAGACCCAGTACTTC. Translation gives CASSSRLAGGKRETQYF.

Regarding this clonotype: One end of the junction fails to match germline, which may point to a read error. The CDR3 reads CAISERGLWSIQYF. The CDR3 coding sequence is TGTGCCATCAGTGAAAGAGGCCTTTGGAGCATTCAATACTTC. The chain recombines TRBV6-1 with TRBJ2-4; D ambiguous. Germline values: CDR1 MNHNS, CDR2 SASEGT. The CDR3 totals 14 residues.